The clone carrying this TCR beta chain came up many times. Antigen specificity is unknown. From germline, CDR1 is SGHTA and CDR2 FQGNSA. The CDR3 covers 12 residues. V was trimmed by 5 bases and J by 11 bases, leaving 14 bases between them. TCRdb used MiXCR to reprocess the reads, holding one entry per CDR3 protein. The sample records hundreds of thousands of distinct CDR3 sequences, 30% to 40% being singletons. The data originate from a study of T cell repertoires in cytomegalovirus infection. V is TRBV7-2 and J is TRBJ2-3; D gene ambiguous. Sequences were derived from cultured PBMCs, sampled from culture after CMV antigen stimulation. This TCR was recovered from a human donor in good health (CMV status not recorded). Some clones in this sample may be carry-over from other donors' samples. The CDR3 region is CASSPLTRKQYF. In DNA form, the CDR3 reads TGTGCCAGCAGCCCGCTTACGCGCAAGCAGTATTTT. The full variable domain, with the rest looked up from reference TRBV7-2 and TRBJ2-3, is GAGVSQSPSNKVTEKGKDVELRCDPISGHTALYWYRQSLGQGLEFLIYFQGNSAPDKSGLPSDRFSAERTGGSVSTLTIQRTQQEDSAVYLCASSPLTRKQYFGPGTRLTVL.